The entry below gives a single TCR beta chain sequence along with its context. The antigen is unknown. The data were obtained in a study of T cells in localized non-small cell lung cancer. Points from the study as a whole: The study found T cell clonality highest in uninvolved adjacent lung, above tumor.

V was pared by 4 bases and J by 1 base, with 14 bases between. Germline V CDR1 and CDR2: SGHRS, YFSETQ. The CDR3 sequence is 15 residues long. Profiled with immunoSEQ multiplex PCR; TCRdb holds only in-frame clones, not every one. This sample carries over 8,500 clones, around 90% of them seen once, and the ten largest clones take around 7.5%. The material sequenced was peripheral blood, taken before any cancer treatment. The chain recombines TRBV5-1 with TRBJ2-5; possible D gene TRBD2, 5 bases. The clonotype comes from a woman aged 35 to 70 with stage I squamous cell lung carcinoma. As DNA, the CDR3 is TGCGCCAGCAGCCGGGGAGCGGCGCCCCAAGAGACCCAGTACTTC. It codes for CASSRGAAPQETQYF.